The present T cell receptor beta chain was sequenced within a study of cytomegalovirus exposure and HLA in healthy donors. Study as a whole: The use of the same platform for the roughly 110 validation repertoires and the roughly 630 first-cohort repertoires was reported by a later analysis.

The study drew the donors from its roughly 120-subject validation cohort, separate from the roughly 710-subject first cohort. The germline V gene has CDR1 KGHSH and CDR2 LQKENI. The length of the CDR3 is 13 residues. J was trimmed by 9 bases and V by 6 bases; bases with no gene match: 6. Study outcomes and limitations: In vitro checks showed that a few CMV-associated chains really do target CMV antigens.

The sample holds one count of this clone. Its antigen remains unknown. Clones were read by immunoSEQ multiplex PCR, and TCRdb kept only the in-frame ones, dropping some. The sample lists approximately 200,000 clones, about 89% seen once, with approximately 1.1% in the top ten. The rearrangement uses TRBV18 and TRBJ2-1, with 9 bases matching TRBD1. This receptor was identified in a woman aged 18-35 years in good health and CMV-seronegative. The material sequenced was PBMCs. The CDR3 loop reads CASSSQGAAEQFF. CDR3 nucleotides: TGTGCCAGCTCTTCACAGGGGGCGGCTGAGCAGTTCTTC.